Shown below are 3 T cell receptor beta chains from a single sample sequenced in a study of T-cell reconstitution after alpha-beta-depleted transplantation in children (TCRdb year 2016). Library preparation used PCR. TCRdb shows the sequencer as Illumina HiSeq 2500. Molecular barcoding was employed in the preparation of TCR libraries, with unique molecular identifiers being used to normalize TCRbeta repertoire quantification. TCRdb cleaned the public reads at Q25 with fastp, built clones with MiXCR and kept in-frame beta chains. Each CDR3 protein gets just one entry, which takes the most common genes and DNA from the rows behind it. A total of about 340,000 distinct CDR3 sequences appear in this sample, about an eighth of them only once. Of the sample, about 3.9% falls within the top ten clones. Material: PBMCs, obtained from the stem cell graft. Receptors originate from a human donor who donated a stem cell graft to a child with Fanconi anemia.

This clonotype was counted between two and nine times. Here the CDR3 reads CASRGWSTDTQYF. The CDR3 nucleotides are TGTGCCAGCAGGGGATGGTCCACAGATACGCAGTATTTT. This rearrangement joins TRBV12-3 or TRBV12-4 to TRBJ2-3; the D is unclear. CDR3 size: 13 residues. Trimming took off 6 bases at V and 2 bases at J, with 9 bases between the two ends.

This clonotype occurred many times. V gene TRBV9 combines with J gene TRBJ2-2; the D call may be TRBD1 or TRBD2 (6 bases each). V was trimmed by 4 bases and J by 6 bases, leaving 19 bases between them. The CDR3 spans 16 residues. CDR1 SGDLS and CDR2 YYNGEE come from the germline V gene. CDR3 sequence: CASSSLPGANAGELFF. The CDR3 DNA follows: TGTGCCAGCAGCTCCCTTCCGGGGGCTAACGCCGGGGAGCTGTTTTTT.

Many counts were recorded for this clonotype. This sequence joins TRBV20-1 and TRBJ1-1; D is ambiguous. CDR3 length equals 14 residues. CDR1 is DFQATT, CDR2 SNEGSKA, per germline (reference sequence). V gave up 6 bases and J gave up 5 bases, with 19 bases separating them. CDR3 residues: CSAYHRGPVTEAFF. CDR3 in DNA: TGCAGTGCCTACCACAGAGGGCCGGTTACTGAAGCTTTCTTT.